This T cell receptor beta chain was recorded in a study of response to subunit inactivated influenza vaccine. This CDR3 is built from 14 residues. V lost 2 bases, J lost 9 bases, and 6 bases stayed unmatched. Germline CDR1 SGDLS, CDR2 YYNGEE. This clonotype was detected only a few times. TCRdb reanalysed the RT-PCR reads using MiXCR and keeps one entry per CDR3 protein. Of about 310,000 distinct CDR3 sequences listed, 20% to 25% are singletons. This chain links TRBV9 with TRBJ2-1; 9 bases agree with TRBD2. The sequence was collected from a man between 50 and 69 years old who received an inactivated influenza vaccine. The sequenced sample was PBMCs from blood, obtained roughly 20 months after vaccination. DNA for the CDR3: TGTGCCAGCAGCGTGGCGGGACTAGCTGTTGAGCAGTTCTTC. Translation: CASSVAGLAVEQFF.